A single T cell receptor (beta chain) is shown here with its context. The sample originates from a study of shared clonotypes between healthy human individuals. Naive CD8 cells lacked CD45RO, underwent positive selection for CCR7 and left out terminally differentiated effector memory CD45RA+ cells. Assay: immunoSEQ multiplex PCR; the TCRdb copy retains only in-frame clones and omits some. The sample lists approximately 2,000,000 clones, roughly 95% occurring once. Germline CDR1 reads SEHNR; CDR2 reads FQNEAQ (reference sequence). Trimming took 11 bases from V and 1 from J; bases not matched to a gene: 4. The CDR3 length is 12 residues.

The sequence came from a man between 18 and 35 years old in good health. Some clones in this sample may be carry-over from other donors' samples. The J gene is TRBJ2-7, the V gene TRBV7-9; 8 bases agree with TRBD1. The sequencing sample was made of naive CD8+ T cells from PBMCs. The CDR3 loop reads CAVQGASYEQYF. Here the CDR3 DNA reads TGTGCCGTGCAGGGGGCTTCCTACGAGCAGTACTTC.